These T cell receptor beta chains were read from a single sample in a study of blood T cells in healthy people across ages. MiXCR was run by TCRdb on the 5' RACE reads, yielding one entry per CDR3 protein. The table has 1.4 million or so distinct CDR3 sequences, approximately 39% seen once. Sequencing input: blood. The source of these receptors is a woman between 18 and 30 years old in good health. Both conserved end residues are part of each CDR3. A D gene is named only where the DNA matches it firmly. The listing skips clone size in some rows; elsewhere it reads once, few, many or a size class.

V	size	J	D	CDR3	DNA
TRBV3-1	few	TRBJ2-7	-	CASSQAYGSSWYF	TGTGCCAGCAGCCAAGCGTACGGGTCCTCCTGGTACTTC
TRBV7-3	-	TRBJ1-1	-	CASSSGATPSEAFF	TGTGCCAGCAGCTCTGGGGCCACGCCCTCTGAAGCTTTCTTT
TRBV20-1	-	TRBJ1-6	TRBD1	CSADRDSNSPLHF	TGCAGTGCGGACCGGGACAGCAATTCACCCCTCCACTTT
TRBV29-1	-	TRBJ1-2	TRBD1	CSVTGPATGGLPYGYTF	TGCAGCGTTACCGGACCAGCGACAGGGGGCCTGCCCTATGGCTACACCTTC
TRBV4-2	-	TRBJ1-1	-	CASSQRFRENTEAFF	TGTGCCAGCAGCCAACGGTTCAGGGAAAACACTGAAGCTTTCTTT
TRBV7-2	many	TRBJ1-2	-	CASTQSPGQNYGYTF	TGTGCCAGCACCCAAAGCCCCGGACAGAACTATGGCTACACCTTC
TRBV3-1	once	TRBJ1-5	-	CASSQDAGLRPQHF	TGTGCCAGCAGCCAAGACGCGGGTCTAAGGCCCCAGCATTTT
TRBV10-3	-	TRBJ2-5	TRBD2	CAISAGRGGLNEQYF	TGTGCCATCAGTGCGGGGCGGGGGGGCCTAAATGAGCAGTACTTC
TRBV21-1	few	TRBJ2-5	-	CASSKVGTGCETQYF	TGTGCCAGCAGCAAAGTGGGGACAGGGTGTGAGACCCAGTACTTC
TRBV27	few	TRBJ2-7	-	CASSLVNGIHEQYF	TGTGCCAGCAGTTTAGTTAACGGGATCCACGAGCAGTACTTC
TRBV6-6	-	TRBJ2-1	TRBD2	CASSYSASGGAYNEQFF	TGTGCCAGCAGTTACTCGGCTAGCGGGGGGGCCTACAATGAGCAGTTCTTC
TRBV29-1	-	TRBJ2-5	TRBD2	CSVKGLAGETQYF	TGCAGCGTTAAGGGACTAGCGGGAGAGACCCAGTACTTC
TRBV15	few	TRBJ1-5	-	CATGSSNQPQHF	TGTGCCACCGGCAGCAGCAATCAGCCCCAGCATTTT
TRBV7-8	-	TRBJ1-1	-	CASSLARQGMGNEAFF	TGTGCCAGCAGCTTAGCGCGGCAGGGCATGGGCAATGAAGCTTTCTTT
TRBV11-2	-	TRBJ1-2	TRBD1	CASSVPGTGPGYTF	TGTGCCAGCAGCGTACCCGGGACAGGGCCCGGCTACACCTTC
TRBV7-9	few	TRBJ2-1	-	CASSSLTQDEGNEQFF	TGTGCCAGCAGCTCCCTGACTCAGGACGAGGGTAATGAGCAGTTCTTC
TRBV10-3	-	TRBJ2-2	-	CAISSPEANTGELFF	TGTGCCATCAGTTCGCCCGAAGCGAACACCGGGGAGCTGTTTTTT
TRBV27	-	TRBJ2-1	-	CASSLSGSPYNEQFF	TGTGCCAGCAGTTTATCAGGGTCCCCATACAATGAGCAGTTCTTC
TRBV7-9	-	TRBJ1-1	TRBD1	CASSKTGGLTEAFF	TGTGCCAGCAGCAAAACAGGGGGCCTCACTGAAGCTTTCTTT
TRBV24-1	few	TRBJ2-1	TRBD2	CATSDPPGTSGPPSYNEQFF	TGTGCCACCAGTGACCCCCCTGGGACTAGCGGGCCCCCCTCCTACAATGAGCAGTTCTTC
TRBV20-1	-	TRBJ1-2	-	CSASGDPIYGYTF	TGCAGTGCTAGCGGAGACCCAATCTATGGCTACACCTTC
TRBV3-1	few	TRBJ2-3	-	CASSKRPGPSTDTQYF	TGTGCCAGCAGCAAGAGGCCCGGGCCTAGCACAGATACGCAGTATTTT
TRBV29-1	-	TRBJ1-1	-	CSVRGLGGTEAFF	TGCAGCGTTAGAGGGTTAGGGGGCACTGAAGCTTTCTTT
TRBV15	few	TRBJ2-1	-	CATSYGASHSYNEQFF	TGTGCCACCAGCTATGGGGCTAGCCACTCCTACAATGAGCAGTTCTTC
TRBV25-1	-	TRBJ2-6	-	CASSEGAGRSSGANVLTF	TGTGCCAGCAGTGAAGGGGCAGGGCGTAGCTCTGGGGCCAACGTCCTGACTTTC
TRBV7-2	-	TRBJ2-3	TRBD1	CASSVGTGADAQYF	TGTGCCAGCAGCGTAGGGACAGGGGCAGATGCGCAGTATTTT
TRBV3-1	few	TRBJ2-3	-	CASRSRPSTDTQYF	TGTGCCAGCAGATCCCGCCCGTCCACAGATACGCAGTATTTT
TRBV7-9	few	TRBJ1-2	TRBD1	CASSLSDRTGNKGYTF	TGTGCCAGCAGCTTATCCGACCGGACAGGGAACAAAGGCTACACCTTC
TRBV9	-	TRBJ2-5	TRBD1	CASSVSRDRAYNEQYF	TGTGCCAGCAGCGTTTCCCGGGACAGGGCCTACAATGAGCAGTACTTC
TRBV7-2	few	TRBJ1-2	-	CASSLAGTEDGYTF	TGTGCCAGCAGCTTAGCCGGGACCGAGGATGGCTACACCTTC
TRBV27	few	TRBJ1-2	TRBD1	CASSSYSGTANYGYTF	TGTGCCAGCAGTTCCTACTCCGGGACAGCTAACTATGGCTACACCTTC
TRBV5-1	-	TRBJ1-2	TRBD1	CASSLTGILYGYTF	TGCGCCAGCAGCCTGACAGGGATCCTTTATGGCTACACCTTC
TRBV29-1	-	TRBJ2-1	TRBD2	CSGALAVGQFF	TGCAGCGGGGCGCTAGCGGTGGGGCAGTTCTTC
TRBV20-1	once	TRBJ1-1	-	CSATSETEAFF	TGCAGTGCTACCAGTGAAACTGAAGCTTTCTTT
TRBV3-1	-	TRBJ2-1	-	CASSHSPGPQETQFF	TGTGCCAGCAGCCACTCCCCGGGACCACAAGAGACCCAGTTCTTC
TRBV7-9	once	TRBJ2-7	-	CASSPRQAGQIYEQYF	TGTGCCAGCAGCCCGCGACAAGCGGGACAGATTTACGAGCAGTACTTC
TRBV4-2	-	TRBJ1-1	TRBD1	CASSLALQGSKTEAFF	TGTGCCAGCAGCCTAGCCTTACAGGGGTCAAAGACTGAAGCTTTCTTT
TRBV4-3	few	TRBJ2-2	-	CASSQDRPGELFF	TGCGCCAGCAGCCAAGATCGTCCCGGGGAGCTGTTTTTT
TRBV4-1	-	TRBJ2-1	TRBD2	CASSQDVAGGRREQFF	TGCGCCAGCAGCCAAGATGTAGCGGGGGGCCGGCGGGAGCAGTTCTTC
TRBV5-1	-	TRBJ2-1	-	CASSLGSTLNEQFF	TGCGCCAGCAGCTTAGGCAGCACCCTCAATGAGCAGTTCTTC
TRBV5-1	-	TRBJ1-1	-	CASSFALDTEAFF	TGCGCCAGCAGCTTCGCCCTGGACACTGAAGCTTTCTTT
TRBV20-1	few	TRBJ1-1	-	CSARDGGWNTEAFF	TGCAGTGCTAGAGATGGGGGTTGGAACACTGAAGCTTTCTTT
TRBV12-3/TRBV12-4	few	TRBJ2-5	-	CASSLSPSLKTQYF	TGTGCCAGCAGTTTATCACCTAGTCTAAAGACCCAGTACTTC
TRBV3-1	-	TRBJ2-7	TRBD1	CASSPPHGTATYEQYF	TGTGCCAGCAGCCCTCCACACGGGACAGCCACCTACGAGCAGTACTTC